This T cell receptor beta chain was obtained from a study of identifying expanded T cells in peripheral blood. Points from the study as a whole: About 1.2 clones differed between technical replicates, versus approximately 16 and 19 over time.

As to this clone: Its antigen is not known.

The CDR3 runs 13 residues. The ends were cut back, 3 bases at V and 4 bases at J, with 7 bases in the middle. Germline CDR1 and CDR2: MNHNS and SASEGT. Only in-frame clones appear in the TCRdb table, and some are missing; sequencing was by immunoSEQ multiplex PCR. This table holds about 120,000 clones, more than 75% found once. Sample: blood. The receptor was derived from a person between 18 and 69 years old in good health. This chain uses TRBV6-1 with TRBJ1-5; the D is unclear. CDR3 protein: CASSDGWNQPQHF. CDR3 DNA: TGTGCCAGCAGTGATGGGTGGAATCAGCCCCAGCATTTT.